This T cell receptor (beta chain) was sequenced for a study of read filtering for tumor transcriptome and immune sequencing. Many counts were recorded for this clonotype. What it binds is not known. The library was built from about 0.4 ug RNA with molecular barcoded adaptors for alpha/delta and beta/gamma chains. TCRdb redid the calling of the reads with MiXCR, one entry per CDR3 protein. The data show about 58,000 distinct CDR3 sequences, with approximately 13% seen just once and 16% held by the top ten. Study observations and caveats: In IR-seq, single-read clonotypes were 65% to 90% of clonotypes but around 3.2% of reads.

The TCR originated in a donor aged 40 or over with multiple myeloma. The sample taken for sequencing was a population of CD138-negative cells sorted from bone marrow.

This CDR3 is CSVEGRGETQYF. In DNA, the CDR3 is TGCAGCGTTGAAGGCCGAGGGGAGACCCAGTACTTC. The J gene is TRBJ2-5, the V gene TRBV29-1; a possible D gene is TRBD2 (5 bases). V dropped 1 base and J dropped 5 bases, with 8 bases sitting between them. The CDR3 has 12 amino acids. Germline assignment: CDR1 SQVTM and CDR2 ANQGSEA.